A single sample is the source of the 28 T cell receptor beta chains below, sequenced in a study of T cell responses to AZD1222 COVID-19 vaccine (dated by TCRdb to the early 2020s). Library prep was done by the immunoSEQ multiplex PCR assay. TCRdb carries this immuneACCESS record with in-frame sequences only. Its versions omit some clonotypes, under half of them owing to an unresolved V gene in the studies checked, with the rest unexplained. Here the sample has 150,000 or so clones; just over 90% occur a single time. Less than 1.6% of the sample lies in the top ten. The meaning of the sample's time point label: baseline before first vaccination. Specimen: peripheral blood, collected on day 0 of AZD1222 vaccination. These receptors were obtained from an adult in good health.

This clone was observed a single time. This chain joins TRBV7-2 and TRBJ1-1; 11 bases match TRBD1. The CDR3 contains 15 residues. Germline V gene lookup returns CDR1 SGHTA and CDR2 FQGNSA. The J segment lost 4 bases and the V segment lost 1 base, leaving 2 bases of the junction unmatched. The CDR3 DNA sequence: TGTGCCAGCAGCTTAGTCGGGACAGGGGGCACTGAAGCTTTCTTT. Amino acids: CASSLVGTGGTEAFF.

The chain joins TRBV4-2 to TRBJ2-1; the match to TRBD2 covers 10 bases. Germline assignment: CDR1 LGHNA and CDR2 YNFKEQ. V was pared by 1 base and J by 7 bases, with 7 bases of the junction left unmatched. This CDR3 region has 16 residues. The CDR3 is CASSQGASGGQNEQFF. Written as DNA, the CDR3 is TGTGCCAGCAGCCAAGGGGCTAGCGGGGGCCAAAATGAGCAGTTCTTC.

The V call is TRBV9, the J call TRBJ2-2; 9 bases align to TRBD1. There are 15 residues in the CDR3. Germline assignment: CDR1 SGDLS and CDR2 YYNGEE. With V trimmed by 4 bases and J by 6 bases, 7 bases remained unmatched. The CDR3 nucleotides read TGTGCCAGCAGCCCACGGACAGGGGTGGCCGGGGAGCTGTTTTTT. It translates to CASSPRTGVAGELFF. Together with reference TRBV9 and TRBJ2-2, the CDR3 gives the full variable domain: DSGVTQTPKHLITATGQRVTLRCSPRSGDLSVYWYQQSLDQGLQFLIQYYNGEERAKGNILERFSAQQFPDLHSELNLSSLELGDSALYFCASSPRTGVAGELFFGEGSRLTVL.

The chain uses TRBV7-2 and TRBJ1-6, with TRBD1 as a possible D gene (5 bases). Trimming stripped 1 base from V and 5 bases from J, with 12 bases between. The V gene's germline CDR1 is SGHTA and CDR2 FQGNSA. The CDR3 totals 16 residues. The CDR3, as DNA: TGTGCCAGCAGCTTAGACGGGGGTGGGCATAATTCACCCCTCCACTTT. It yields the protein CASSLDGGGHNSPLHF.

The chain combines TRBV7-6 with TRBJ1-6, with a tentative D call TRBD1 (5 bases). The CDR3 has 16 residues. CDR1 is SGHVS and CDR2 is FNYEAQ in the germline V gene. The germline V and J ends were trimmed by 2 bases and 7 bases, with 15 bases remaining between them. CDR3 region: CASSLTSGRDNSPLHF. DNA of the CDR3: TGTGCCAGCAGCTTAACGTCGGGAAGGGACAATTCACCCCTCCACTTT.

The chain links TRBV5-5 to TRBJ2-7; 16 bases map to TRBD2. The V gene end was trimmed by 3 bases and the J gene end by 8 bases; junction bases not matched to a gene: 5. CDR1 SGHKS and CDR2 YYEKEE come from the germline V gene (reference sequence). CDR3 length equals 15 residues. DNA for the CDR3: TGTGCCAGCAGCTCGGGACTAGCGGGGGGGCCACAGCAGTACTTC. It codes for CASSSGLAGGPQQYF.

The CDR3 loop reads CASTRAGNYGYTF. DNA of the CDR3: TGTGCCAGTACTCGGGCGGGAAACTATGGCTACACCTTC. V is TRBV6-5 and J is TRBJ1-2; D unclear. This CDR3 spans 13 amino acids. Germline assignment: CDR1 MNHEY and CDR2 SVGAGI. Between the trimmed V and J ends, which lost 9 bases and 2 bases, there was a span of 13 bases.

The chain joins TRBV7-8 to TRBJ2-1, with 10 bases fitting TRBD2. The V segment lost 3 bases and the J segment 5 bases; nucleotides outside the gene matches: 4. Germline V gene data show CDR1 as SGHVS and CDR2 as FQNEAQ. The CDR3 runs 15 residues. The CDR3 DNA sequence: TGTGCCAGCAGCTTGGGAGCGGGGGGGAACAATGAGCAGTTCTTC. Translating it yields CASSLGAGGNNEQFF.

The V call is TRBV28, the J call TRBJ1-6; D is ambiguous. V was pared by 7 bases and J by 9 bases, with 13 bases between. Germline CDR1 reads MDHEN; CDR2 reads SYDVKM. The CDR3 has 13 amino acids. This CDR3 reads CASNSLQTSPLHF. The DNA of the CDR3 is TGTGCCAGCAATTCTCTACAGACTTCACCCCTCCACTTT.

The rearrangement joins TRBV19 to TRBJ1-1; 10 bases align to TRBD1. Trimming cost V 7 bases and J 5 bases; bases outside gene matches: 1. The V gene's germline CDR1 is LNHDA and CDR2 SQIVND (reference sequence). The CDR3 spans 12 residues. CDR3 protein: CASKGQGTEAFF. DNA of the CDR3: TGTGCCAGTAAGGGACAGGGGACTGAAGCTTTCTTT. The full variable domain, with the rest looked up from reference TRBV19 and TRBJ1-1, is DGGITQSPKYLFRKEGQNVTLSCEQNLNHDAMYWYRQDPGQGLRLIYYSQIVNDFQKGDIAEGYSVSREKKESFPLTVTSAQKNPTAFYLCASKGQGTEAFFGQGTRLTVV.

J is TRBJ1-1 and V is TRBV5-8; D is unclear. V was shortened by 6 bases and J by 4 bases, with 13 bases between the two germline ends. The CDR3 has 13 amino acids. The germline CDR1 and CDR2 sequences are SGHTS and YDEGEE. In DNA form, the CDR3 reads TGTGCCAGCATGGGGTTGGAGGGCACTGAAGCTTTCTTT. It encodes CASMGLEGTEAFF. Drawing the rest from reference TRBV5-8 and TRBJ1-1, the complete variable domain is EAGVTQSPTHLIKTRGQQATLRCSPISGHTSVYWYQQALGLGLQFLLWYDEGEERNRGNFPPRFSGRQFPNYSSELNVNALELEDSALYLCASMGLEGTEAFFGQGTRLTVV.

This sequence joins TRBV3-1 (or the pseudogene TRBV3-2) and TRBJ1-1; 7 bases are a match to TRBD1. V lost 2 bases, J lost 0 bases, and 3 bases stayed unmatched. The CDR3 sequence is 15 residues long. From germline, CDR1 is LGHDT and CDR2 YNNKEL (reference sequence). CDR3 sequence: CASSQWDSMNTEAFF. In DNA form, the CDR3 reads TGTGCCAGCAGCCAATGGGACAGCATGAACACTGAAGCTTTCTTT.

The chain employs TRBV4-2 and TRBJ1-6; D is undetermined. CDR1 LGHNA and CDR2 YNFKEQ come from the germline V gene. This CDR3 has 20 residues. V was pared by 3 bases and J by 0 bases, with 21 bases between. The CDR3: CASSHPLWADSSSYNSPLHF. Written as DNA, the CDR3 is TGTGCCAGCAGCCATCCCCTCTGGGCCGACTCAAGCTCCTATAATTCACCCCTCCACTTT.

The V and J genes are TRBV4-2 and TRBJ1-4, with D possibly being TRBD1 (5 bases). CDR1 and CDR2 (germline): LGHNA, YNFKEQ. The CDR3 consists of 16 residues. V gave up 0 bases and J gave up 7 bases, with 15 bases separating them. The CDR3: CASSQDSLRGGEKLFF. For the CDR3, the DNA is TGTGCCAGCAGCCAAGATAGTCTTCGGGGGGGTGAAAAACTGTTTTTT.

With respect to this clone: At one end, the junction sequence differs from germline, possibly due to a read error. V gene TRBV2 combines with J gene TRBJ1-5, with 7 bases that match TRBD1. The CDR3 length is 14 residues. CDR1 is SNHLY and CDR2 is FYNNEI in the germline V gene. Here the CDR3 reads CASSEDRDNQPQHF. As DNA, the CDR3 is TGTGCCAGCAGCGAAGACAGGGACAATCAGCCCCAGCATTTT.

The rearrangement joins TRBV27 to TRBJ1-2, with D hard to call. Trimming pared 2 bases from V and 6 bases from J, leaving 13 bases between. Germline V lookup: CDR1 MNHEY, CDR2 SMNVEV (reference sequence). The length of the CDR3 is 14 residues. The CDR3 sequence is CASSLMGRTDGYTF. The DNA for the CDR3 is TGTGCCAGCAGTTTAATGGGCAGGACGGATGGCTACACCTTC.

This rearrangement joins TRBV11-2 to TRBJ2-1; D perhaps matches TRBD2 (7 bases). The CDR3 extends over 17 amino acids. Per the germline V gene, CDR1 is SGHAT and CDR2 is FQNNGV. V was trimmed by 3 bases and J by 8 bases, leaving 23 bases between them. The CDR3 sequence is CASSFRTWGGRTDEQFF. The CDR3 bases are TGTGCCAGCAGCTTCCGAACGTGGGGGGGGCGCACCGATGAGCAGTTCTTC.

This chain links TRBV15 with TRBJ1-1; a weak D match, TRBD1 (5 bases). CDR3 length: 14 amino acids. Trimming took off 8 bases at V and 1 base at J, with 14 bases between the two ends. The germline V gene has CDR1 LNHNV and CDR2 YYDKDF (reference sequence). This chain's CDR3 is CATAQGPPNTEAFF. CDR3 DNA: TGTGCCACCGCCCAGGGTCCGCCGAACACTGAAGCTTTCTTT.

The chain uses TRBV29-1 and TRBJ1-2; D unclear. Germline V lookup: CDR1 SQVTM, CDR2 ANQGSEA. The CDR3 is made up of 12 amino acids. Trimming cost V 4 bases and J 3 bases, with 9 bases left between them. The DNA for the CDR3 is TGCAGCGTTGCCCATTCGGACTATGGCTACACCTTC. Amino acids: CSVAHSDYGYTF.

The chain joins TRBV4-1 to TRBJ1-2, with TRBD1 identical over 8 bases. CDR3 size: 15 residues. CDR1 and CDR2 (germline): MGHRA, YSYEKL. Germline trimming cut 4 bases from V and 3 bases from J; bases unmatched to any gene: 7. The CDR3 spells CASSPIPGQDYGYTF. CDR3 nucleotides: TGCGCCAGCAGCCCAATACCGGGACAGGACTATGGCTACACCTTC.

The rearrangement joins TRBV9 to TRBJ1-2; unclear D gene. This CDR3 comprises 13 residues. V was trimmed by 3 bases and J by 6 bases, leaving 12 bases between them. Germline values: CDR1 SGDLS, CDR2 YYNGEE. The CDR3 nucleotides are TGTGCCAGCAGCGCGGGGTCGTTTGATGGCTACACCTTC. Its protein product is CASSAGSFDGYTF.

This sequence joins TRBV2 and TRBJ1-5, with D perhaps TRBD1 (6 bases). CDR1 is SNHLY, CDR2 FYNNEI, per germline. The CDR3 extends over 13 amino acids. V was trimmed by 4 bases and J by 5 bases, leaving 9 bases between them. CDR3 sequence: CASSGQVDQPQHF. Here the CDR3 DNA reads TGTGCCAGCAGTGGACAGGTGGATCAGCCCCAGCATTTT.

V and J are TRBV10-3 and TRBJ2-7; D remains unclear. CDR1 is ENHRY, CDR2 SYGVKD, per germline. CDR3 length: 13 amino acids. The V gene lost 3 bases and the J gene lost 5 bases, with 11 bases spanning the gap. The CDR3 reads CAISESAPNEQYF. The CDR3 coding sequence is TGTGCCATCAGTGAATCTGCACCCAACGAGCAGTACTTC.

The CDR3: CAWSVSSNQPQHF. In DNA form, the CDR3 reads TGTGCCTGGAGTGTATCTAGCAATCAGCCCCAGCATTTT. The chain joins TRBV30 to TRBJ1-5; D remains unclear. This CDR3 contains 13 residues. The germline V gene has CDR1 GTSNPN and CDR2 SVGIG (reference sequence). V lost 0 bases and J 0 bases, leaving 3 bases between the germline ends.

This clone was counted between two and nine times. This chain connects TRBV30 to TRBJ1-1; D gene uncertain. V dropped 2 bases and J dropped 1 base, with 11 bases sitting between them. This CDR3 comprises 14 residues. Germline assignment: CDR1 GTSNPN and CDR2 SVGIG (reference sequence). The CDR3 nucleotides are TGTGCCTGGAGTTCAACCGGGAGGAACACTGAAGCTTTCTTT. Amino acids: CAWSSTGRNTEAFF.

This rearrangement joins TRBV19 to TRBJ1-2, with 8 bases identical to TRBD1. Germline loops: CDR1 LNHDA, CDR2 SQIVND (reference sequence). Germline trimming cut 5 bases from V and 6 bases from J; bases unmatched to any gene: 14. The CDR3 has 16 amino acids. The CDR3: CASSPRLRTGIDGYTF. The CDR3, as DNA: TGTGCCAGTAGTCCCCGGCTCCGGACAGGGATCGATGGCTACACCTTC.

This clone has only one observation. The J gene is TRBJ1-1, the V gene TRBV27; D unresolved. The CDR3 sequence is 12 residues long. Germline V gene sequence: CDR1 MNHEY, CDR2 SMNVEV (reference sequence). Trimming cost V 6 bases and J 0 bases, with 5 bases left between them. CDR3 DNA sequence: TGTGCCAGCAGGGGAATGAACACTGAAGCTTTCTTT. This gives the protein CASRGMNTEAFF.

Written as DNA, the CDR3 is TGTGCCAGCTCTCCGGATTTAGCCGGGCAGTACTTC. Translated, it gives CASSPDLAGQYF. The V call is TRBV18, the J call TRBJ2-7; D remains unclear. Per the germline V gene, CDR1 is KGHSH and CDR2 is LQKENI. V lost 6 bases, J lost 9 bases, and 15 bases lay in between. This CDR3 comprises 12 residues.